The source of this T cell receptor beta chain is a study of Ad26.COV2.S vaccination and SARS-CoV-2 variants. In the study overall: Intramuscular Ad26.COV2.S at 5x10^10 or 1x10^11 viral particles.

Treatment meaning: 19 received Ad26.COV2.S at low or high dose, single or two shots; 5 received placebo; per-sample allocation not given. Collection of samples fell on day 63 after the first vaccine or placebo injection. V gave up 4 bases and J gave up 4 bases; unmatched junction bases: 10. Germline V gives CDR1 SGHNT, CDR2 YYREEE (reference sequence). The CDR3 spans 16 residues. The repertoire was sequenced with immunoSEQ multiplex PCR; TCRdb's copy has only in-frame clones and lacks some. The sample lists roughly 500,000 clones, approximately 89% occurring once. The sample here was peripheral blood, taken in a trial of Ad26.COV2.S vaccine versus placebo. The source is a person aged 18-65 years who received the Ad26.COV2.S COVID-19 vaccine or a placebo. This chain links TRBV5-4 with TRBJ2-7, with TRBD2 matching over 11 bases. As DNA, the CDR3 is TGTGCCAGCAGCCCGGATCTAGCGGGAGGTTTGTACGAGCAGTACGTC. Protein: CASSPDLAGGLYEQYV.